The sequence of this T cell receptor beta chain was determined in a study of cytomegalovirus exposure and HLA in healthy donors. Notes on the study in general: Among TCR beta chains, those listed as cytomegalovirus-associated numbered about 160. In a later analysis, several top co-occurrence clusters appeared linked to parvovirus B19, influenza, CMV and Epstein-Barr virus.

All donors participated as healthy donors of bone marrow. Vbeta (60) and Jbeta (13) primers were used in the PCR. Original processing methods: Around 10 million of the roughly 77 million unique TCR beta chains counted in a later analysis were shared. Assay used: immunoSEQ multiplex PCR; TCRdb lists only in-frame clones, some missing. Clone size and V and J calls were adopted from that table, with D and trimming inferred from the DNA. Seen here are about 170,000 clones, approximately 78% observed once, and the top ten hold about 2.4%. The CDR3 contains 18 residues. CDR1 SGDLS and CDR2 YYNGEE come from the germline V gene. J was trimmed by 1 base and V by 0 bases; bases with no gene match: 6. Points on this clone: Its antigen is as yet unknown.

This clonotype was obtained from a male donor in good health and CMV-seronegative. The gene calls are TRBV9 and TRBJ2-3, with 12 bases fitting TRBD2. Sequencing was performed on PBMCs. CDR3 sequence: CASSVDLAGGRRTDTQYF. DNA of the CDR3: TGTGCCAGCAGCGTAGATCTAGCGGGAGGGAGGCGCACAGATACGCAGTATTTT.